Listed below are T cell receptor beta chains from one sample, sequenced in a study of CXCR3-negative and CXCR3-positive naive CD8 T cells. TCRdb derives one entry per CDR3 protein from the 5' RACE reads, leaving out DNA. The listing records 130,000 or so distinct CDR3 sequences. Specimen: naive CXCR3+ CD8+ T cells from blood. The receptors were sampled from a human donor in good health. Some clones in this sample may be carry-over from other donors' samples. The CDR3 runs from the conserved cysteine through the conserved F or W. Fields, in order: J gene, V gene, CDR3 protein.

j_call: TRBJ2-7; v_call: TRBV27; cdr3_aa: CATAGTGTHYEQYF
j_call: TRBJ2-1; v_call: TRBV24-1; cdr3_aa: CATSDGLAEYREQFF
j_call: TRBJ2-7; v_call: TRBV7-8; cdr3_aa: CASSLAEPEREGNYEQYF
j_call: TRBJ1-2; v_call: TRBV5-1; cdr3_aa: CASSFLDYGYTF
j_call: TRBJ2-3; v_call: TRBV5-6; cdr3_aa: CASSFLGTGHTDTQYF
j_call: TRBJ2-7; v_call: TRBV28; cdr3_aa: CASRAVGTGVYEQYF
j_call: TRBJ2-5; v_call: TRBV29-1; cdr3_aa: CSVRLLPGQRKETQYF
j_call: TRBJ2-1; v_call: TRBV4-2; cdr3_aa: CASSQDRAGGYNEQFF
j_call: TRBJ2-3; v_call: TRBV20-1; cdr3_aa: CSVTVVADTQYF
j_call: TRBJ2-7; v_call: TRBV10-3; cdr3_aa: CAISESWAGTSYEQYF
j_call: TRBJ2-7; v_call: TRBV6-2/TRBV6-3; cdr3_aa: CASTSDRDRLYEQYF
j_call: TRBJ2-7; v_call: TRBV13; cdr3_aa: CASSLGLSSYEQYF
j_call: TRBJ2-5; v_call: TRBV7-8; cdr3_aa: CASSLLPSGGLETQYF
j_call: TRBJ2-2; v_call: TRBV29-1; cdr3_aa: CSVFVVLRTPSTGELFF
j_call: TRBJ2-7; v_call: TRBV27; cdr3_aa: CASGRQGVMDEQYF
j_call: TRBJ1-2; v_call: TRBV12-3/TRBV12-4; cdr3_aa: CASLPRSRGPGVYGYTF
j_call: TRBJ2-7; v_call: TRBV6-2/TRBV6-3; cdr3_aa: CASTRAYEQYF
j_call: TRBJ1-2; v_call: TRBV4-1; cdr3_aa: CASSQAVRDIYGYTF
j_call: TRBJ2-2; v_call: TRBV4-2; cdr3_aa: CASSQGGENTGELFF
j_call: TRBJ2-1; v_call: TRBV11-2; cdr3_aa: CASSLDRGLAGGGDEQFF
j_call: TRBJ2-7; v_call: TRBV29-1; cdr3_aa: CSVRTQGSSYEQYF
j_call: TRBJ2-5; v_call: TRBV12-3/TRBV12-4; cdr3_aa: CASSIAGRETQYF
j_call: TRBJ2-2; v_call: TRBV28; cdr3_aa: CASSLGAPGGPANTGELFF
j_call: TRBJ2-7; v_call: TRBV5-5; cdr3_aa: CASTRGLSYEQYF
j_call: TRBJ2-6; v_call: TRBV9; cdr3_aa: CASSVERGGGNYLRSGANVLTF
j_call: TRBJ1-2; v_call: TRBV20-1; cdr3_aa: CSARATGTDAFDYTF
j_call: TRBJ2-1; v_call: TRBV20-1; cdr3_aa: CSAKGLAGGRYEQFF
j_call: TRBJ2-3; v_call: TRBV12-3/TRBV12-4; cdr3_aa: CASSLDGGGETDTQYF
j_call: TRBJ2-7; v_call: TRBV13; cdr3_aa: CASSSHTNRREQYF
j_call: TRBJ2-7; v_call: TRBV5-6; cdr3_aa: CASSLLPGSDYEQYF
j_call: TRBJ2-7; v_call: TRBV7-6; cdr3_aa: CASSLEISYEQYF
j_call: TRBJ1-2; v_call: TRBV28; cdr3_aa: CASSFGWTASKYGYTF
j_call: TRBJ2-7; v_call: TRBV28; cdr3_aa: CASSLLSPGPSYEQYF
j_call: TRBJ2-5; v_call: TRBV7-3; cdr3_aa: CASSFDPTSALETQYF
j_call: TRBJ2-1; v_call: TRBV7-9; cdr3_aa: CASSSRLAESFSYNEQFF
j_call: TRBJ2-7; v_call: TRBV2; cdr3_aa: CASIDTTGAYEQYF
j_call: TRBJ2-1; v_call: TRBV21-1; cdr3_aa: CASNFIGQTPCNEQFF
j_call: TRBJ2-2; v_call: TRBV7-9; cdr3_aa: CASSPPAAPGELFF
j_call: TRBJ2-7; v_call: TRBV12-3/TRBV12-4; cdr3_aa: CASRYGSSPYEQYF
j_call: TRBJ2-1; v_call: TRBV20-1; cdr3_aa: CSARELRSGEANEQFF
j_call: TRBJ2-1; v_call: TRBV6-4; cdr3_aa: CAKPLVAGGSYNEQFF
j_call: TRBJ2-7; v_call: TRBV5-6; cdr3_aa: CASASFSGGIYEQYF
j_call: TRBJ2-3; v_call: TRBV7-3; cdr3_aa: CASSLSLAGGPTDTQYF
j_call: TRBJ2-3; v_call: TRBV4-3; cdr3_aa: CASSQPRESDTQYF
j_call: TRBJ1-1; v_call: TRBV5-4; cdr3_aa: CASSVGQVNTEAFF